This T cell receptor beta chain was found in a study of T cell repertoires in cytomegalovirus infection. Study-level background: It was recently identified HLA-C-restricted and well-studied HLA-B-restricted CMV epitopes that the study used. Public TCR beta signatures were indicative of both CMV infection and a matching HLA type. General study results and limits: People with CMV and the relevant HLA were identified by cumulative public TCR beta family frequency. The ex vivo response was dominated by HLA-C-restricted CMV-specific TCR beta clonotypes.

TCRdb reprocessed the reads via MiXCR and lists one record per CDR3 protein. The sample yields about 310,000 distinct CDR3 sequences, 20% to 30% seen once. J gave up 4 bases and V 3 bases, and 7 bases lay outside the gene matches. Germline loops: CDR1 SGHAT, CDR2 FQNNGV. The CDR3 extends over 16 amino acids. Many counts were recorded for this clonotype. Its cognate antigen is unknown. The chain combines TRBV11-2 with TRBJ2-1; 9 bases fit TRBD1. The sequence was collected from a human donor in good health (CMV status not recorded). Some clones in this sample may be carry-over from other donors' samples. Sequenced here: cultured PBMCs, sampled from culture after CMV antigen stimulation. CDR3 amino acids: CASSFLGTGLYNEQFF. As DNA, the CDR3 is TGTGCCAGCAGCTTCCTCGGGACAGGGTTATACAATGAGCAGTTCTTC.